This TCR beta chain was profiled in a study of cytomegalovirus exposure and HLA in healthy donors. PCR primers comprised 60 Vbeta and 13 Jbeta primers. Here immunoSEQ multiplex PCR was the method, and the copy in TCRdb shows in-frame clones only, minus some. The sample yields roughly 170,000 clones, around 86% seen once. This clone has more than one count but fewer than ten. The V and J ends lost 4 bases and 5 bases, in that order; junction bases with no gene match: 9. The CDR3 has 14 amino acids. Germline-derived CDR1 and CDR2 are SGHDT and YYEEEE. Sequenced material: PBMCs. The chain has TRBV5-6 and TRBJ2-7, with 7 bases lining up with TRBD1. The sequence derives from a man in his fifties in good health and CMV-seronegative. For the CDR3, the DNA is TGTGCCAGCAGCGACATACAGGGGCAGCACGAGCAGTACTTC. Amino acids: CASSDIQGQHEQYF.